A single sample is the source of the 10 T cell receptor beta chains below, sequenced in a study of tumor-infiltrating lymphocytes in primary liver carcinoma. Taking roughly 20-34 mg of unsorted bulk tissue, the authors co-extracted RNA and DNA. Using a constant-region primer together with ProtoScript II reverse transcriptase, TCR beta cDNA was made from about 500 ng of total RNA. Each TCR beta library was derived from three nested multiplex PCR rounds that employed slightly modified ARM-PCR. Use of TRBV1-TRBV30 forward primers with a C-beta reverse primer characterized the first two PCR rounds, which lasted around 10 cycles each. TCRdb processed the multiplex PCR reads anew with MiXCR; each CDR3 protein has one entry. The profile covers roughly 100,000 distinct CDR3 sequences, with approximately 82% appearing a single time and 15% to 25% taken by the ten largest. The material sequenced was liver tumor tissue from sampling region 3. Subset described: tumor region T3, left-lateral pole. All receptors come from a man between 40 and 49 years old with primary liver carcinoma and hepatitis B virus infection.

The chain links TRBV11-3 to TRBJ2-7, with a weak D call TRBD2 (7 bases). V lost 5 bases to trimming and J lost 6 bases, with 26 bases between them. CDR3 size: 17 residues. The germline CDR1 and CDR2 sequences are SGHNT and YENEEA. The CDR3 spells CASSLKGGTTATLEQYF. The CDR3 region has the DNA TGTGCCAGCAGCCTGAAGGGGGGGACTACAGCTACCCTCGAGCAGTACTTC.

A remark on this clonotype: A junction boundary mismatches the germline segment, possibly from a read error. The J gene is TRBJ2-5, the V gene TRBV4-2; TRBD2 agrees at 12 bases. Germline assignment: CDR1 LGHNA and CDR2 YNFKEQ. This CDR3 is 18 amino acids long. CDR3: CASSQDLAGGQIIENQYF. For the CDR3, the DNA is TGTGCCAGCAGCCAAGATCTAGCGGGAGGGCAAATTATAGAGAACCAGTACTTC.

This clonotype was seen a single time. The rearrangement joins TRBV11-1 to TRBJ2-1; TRBD1 agrees at 8 bases. V was pared by 6 bases and J by 15 bases, with 25 bases of the junction left unmatched. This CDR3 is 17 amino acids long. Germline-derived CDR1 and CDR2 are SGHAT and FQDESV (reference sequence). CDR3 residues: CASRSRDRSLSYNESFF. The CDR3 DNA follows: TGTGCCAGCAGATCCCGGGACAGGTCTCTCTCCTACAATGAGTCGTTCTTC.

This clonotype was observed at least ten times. This chain uses TRBV20-1 with TRBJ2-1, with TRBD1 matching 7 bases. Germline loops: CDR1 DFQATT, CDR2 SNEGSKA (reference sequence). The CDR3 loop spans 16 amino acids. V trimming: 1 base; J trimming: 4 bases; junction bases outside the gene matches: 10. CDR3 in amino acids: CSARGTTGALYNEQFF. In DNA form, the CDR3 reads TGCAGTGCTAGAGGCACTACAGGGGCACTTTACAATGAGCAGTTCTTC.

V gene TRBV5-4 combines with J gene TRBJ1-2; D remains unclear. Between the trimmed V and J ends, which lost 0 bases and 2 bases, there was a span of 5 bases. The CDR3 length is 13 residues. Germline V gives CDR1 SGHNT, CDR2 YYREEE (reference sequence). Here the CDR3 reads CASSLEWNYGYTF. In DNA form, the CDR3 reads TGTGCCAGCAGCTTGGAATGGAACTATGGCTACACCTTC.

In this sample, this clonotype turned up many times. This chain connects TRBV19 to TRBJ2-1; TRBD2 aligns across 9 bases. The CDR3 extends over 15 amino acids. In germline, CDR1 is LNHDA, CDR2 SQIVND (reference sequence). V dropped 4 bases and J dropped 8; count of bases not matched to a gene: 9. CDR3 sequence (DNA): TGTGCCAGTAGTAATTCCGGGACTAGCATTTATGAGCAGTTCTTC. Translating it yields CASSNSGTSIYEQFF. Full variable domain (remainder filled in from reference TRBV19 and TRBJ2-1): DGGITQSPKYLFRKEGQNVTLSCEQNLNHDAMYWYRQDPGQGLRLIYYSQIVNDFQKGDIAEGYSVSREKKESFPLTVTSAQKNPTAFYLCASSNSGTSIYEQFFGPGTRLTVL.

For this clonotype: Lacking the conserved final phenylalanine or tryptophan, this CDR3 likely reflects a read error. The chain joins TRBV6-9 to TRBJ2-5, with a weak D call TRBD2 (5 bases). The V gene's germline CDR1 is MNHGY and CDR2 SVAAGI. Trimming left V 6 bases short and J 3 bases short, with 20 bases between. The CDR3 length is 16 residues. In DNA, the CDR3 is TGTGCCAGCAGCCCCTCGGTGAGCGGAGAGGAAGAGACCCAGTACCTA. The encoded protein is CASSPSVSGEEETQYL.

V usage is TRBV5-4 and J usage is TRBJ2-1; 8 bases line up with TRBD2. The CDR3 spans 15 residues. Germline V gene sequence: CDR1 SGHNT, CDR2 YYREEE (reference sequence). The CDR3 here is CAISLVGGGYNEQFF. For the CDR3, the DNA is TGTGCTATCAGTCTCGTCGGGGGGGGTTACAATGAGCAGTTCTTC. Looking up the rest from reference TRBV5-4 and TRBJ2-1 gives the full variable domain: ETGVTQSPTHLIKTRGQQVTLRCSSQSGHNTVSWYQQALGQGPQFIFQYYREEENGRGNFPPRFSGLQFPNYSSELNVNALELDDSALYLCAISLVGGGYNEQFFGPGTRLTVL.

This clonotype was detected only a few times. One junction end disagrees with the germline gene, perhaps due to a read error. This chain joins TRBV29-1 and TRBJ1-1; D unresolved. The germline CDR1 and CDR2 sequences are SQVTM and ANQGSEA. There are 15 residues in the CDR3. The CDR3 DNA is TGCAGCGTTGTACCCGGGTGGGCCATGAATACTGAAGCTTTCTTT. It specifies CSVVPGWAMNTEAFF.

J is TRBJ2-1 and V is TRBV11-1; tentatively, D is TRBD2 (6 bases). Germline CDR1 and CDR2: SGHAT and FQDESV (reference sequence). The ends were cut back, 9 bases at V and 12 bases at J, with 24 bases in the middle. The CDR3 runs 14 residues. Here the CDR3 DNA reads TGTGCCAGTAGCCCGAGACTAGTGGGAACGCTGCAGTTCTTC. It yields the protein CASSPRLVGTLQFF.